This is a list of T cell receptor beta chains from one sample in a study of blood T cell repertoires in COVID-19. Profiled with immunoSEQ multiplex PCR; TCRdb holds only in-frame clones, not every one. The repertoire has roughly 450,000 clones, roughly 91% of them found once; the top ten carry more than 0.55%. The sample was PBMCs or T cells enriched from blood (not recorded which). All receptors derive from a man in his late teens or twenties who had recovered from COVID-19. Each CDR3 is given with its conserved first and last residue. A D gene is named only where the DNA matches it firmly. Size tells how often a clone was seen (once, few, many) or the class of an expanded clone, and some rows leave it out.

j_call clone_size v_call d_call cdr3_nt cdr3_aa
TRBJ1-2 once TRBV29-1 TRBD1 TGCAGCGTTGGAGGGGGCTCCGGCTATGGCTACACCTTC CSVGGGSGYGYTF
TRBJ1-3 . TRBV10-3 TRBD1 TGTGCCATCAGTGAGTCGACAGGGGAAGGAAACACCATATATTTT CAISESTGEGNTIYF
TRBJ1-2 . TRBV7-9 . TGTGCCAGCAGCTTAGTTCGGGAGTGGAAGGATGGCTACACCTTC CASSLVREWKDGYTF
TRBJ1-1 . TRBV29-1 . TGCAGCGTTGAAGCGCGGACAGCCCGGGGCACTGAAGCTTTCTTT CSVEARTARGTEAFF
TRBJ1-4 . TRBV3-1/TRBV3-2 . TGTGCCAGCAGCCATGACCGGGGGGTAGGGACTAATGAAAAACTGTTTTTT CASSHDRGVGTNEKLFF
TRBJ2-7 . TRBV2 . TGTGCCAGCAGGCTGGACAGCTCCTACGAGCAGTACTTC CASRLDSSYEQYF
TRBJ2-5 . TRBV5-1 TRBD2 TGCGCCAGCAGAAGGGGGACTAGCGGGGCGACCGAGACCCAGTACTTC CASRRGTSGATETQYF
TRBJ2-1 . TRBV3-1/TRBV3-2 . TGTGCCAGCAGGGGGCCAGGTGAGCAGTTCTTC CASRGPGEQFF
TRBJ1-2 . TRBV4-1 . TGCGCCAGCAGCCAACAACCGAGGGTAGGTTACACCTTC CASSQQPRVGYTF
TRBJ2-5 . TRBV7-2 TRBD2 TGTGCCAGCAGCTTAGCGGGACTAGCGGGGGCCATGCGAGAGACCCAGTACTTC CASSLAGLAGAMRETQYF
TRBJ2-1 . TRBV15 TRBD2 TGTGCCACCAGCAGAGAAAGCCTAGCGGGGGGGCGATTCAATGAGCAGTTCTTC CATSRESLAGGRFNEQFF
TRBJ1-3 . TRBV9 TRBD1 TGTGCCAGCAGCCCCCCCAGGGGGGACACCATATATTTT CASSPPRGDTIYF
TRBJ2-7 . TRBV6-5 . TGTGCCAGCAGTTCCGCCACAGGCCCCTACGAGCAGTACTTC CASSSATGPYEQYF
TRBJ1-1 few TRBV5-6 . TGTGCCAGCAGCTCACGCTTGGGGGCAGTGAACACTGAAGCTTTCTTT CASSSRLGAVNTEAFF
TRBJ1-2 . TRBV2 TRBD1 TGTGCCAGCAGTAGGACAGGGGGCTATGATGGCTACACCTTC CASSRTGGYDGYTF
TRBJ1-5 . TRBV12-3/TRBV12-4 . TGTGCCAGCAGTCATGGGGGGTATCAGCCCCAGCATTTT CASSHGGYQPQHF
TRBJ2-1 . TRBV6-5 TRBD2 TGTGCCAGCAGCCTAGCGGGAGGCTACAATGAGCAGTTCTTC CASSLAGGYNEQFF
TRBJ1-2 . TRBV27 TRBD1 TGTGCCAGCAGTTGTTCGGAGGGGGCATGTGGCTACACCTTC CASSCSEGACGYTF
TRBJ2-3 . TRBV7-8 . TGTGCCAGCAGCCCTCACCGGGGAACCGTCACAGATACGCAGTATTTT CASSPHRGTVTDTQYF
TRBJ1-2 . TRBV6-6 TRBD1 TGTGCCAGCAGGGAAGGGGGCGTGTATGGCTACACCTTC CASREGGVYGYTF
TRBJ1-1 . TRBV12-5 TRBD1 TGTGCTAGTGGTGCCCGGACAGGGATCACTGAAGCTTTCTTT CASGARTGITEAFF
TRBJ1-6 . TRBV21-1 . TGTGCCAGCAGCTCAGTTCGCGGGTCACCCCTCCACTTT CASSSVRGSPLHF
TRBJ1-5 . TRBV2 . TGTGCCAGCAAAGTTGGGGACATACAACAGCCCCAGCATTTT CASKVGDIQQPQHF
TRBJ1-1 . TRBV5-5 TRBD1 TGTGCCAGCAGCTTGAGACAGGGGGCCCGTGAAGCTTTCTTT CASSLRQGAREAFF
TRBJ2-5 . TRBV7-2 . TGTGCCAGCAGCTTCCCGGGTGGAGAGACCCAGTACTTC CASSFPGGETQYF
TRBJ2-3 . TRBV5-1 TRBD1 TGCGCCAGCAGCAGAGACAGGGGCTTAGGGGATACGCAGTATTTT CASSRDRGLGDTQYF
TRBJ2-6 once TRBV7-3 TRBD1 TGTGCCAGCAGCTTTCAGGGGGCTGGGGCCAACGTCCTGACTTTC CASSFQGAGANVLTF
TRBJ1-2 . TRBV2 TRBD1 TGTGCCAGCAGAGGGGACAGGGGCGGCTACACCTTC CASRGDRGGYTF
TRBJ2-7 . TRBV4-2 . TGTGCCAGCAGCCGAAACAGCTTCCTCGGCTCCTACGAGCAGTACTTC CASSRNSFLGSYEQYF
TRBJ1-3 . TRBV19 . TGTGCCAGTACTCTCTGGGGCCGTGGAAACACCATATATTTT CASTLWGRGNTIYF
TRBJ1-5 . TRBV27 . TGTGCCAGCAGGTACAGGGCCGAGTATAGCAATCAGCCCCAGCATTTT CASRYRAEYSNQPQHF
TRBJ2-3 . TRBV29-1 . TGCAGCGTCGACAGCGGCACAGATACGCAGTATTTT CSVDSGTDTQYF
TRBJ1-1 . TRBV5-1 . TGCGCCAGCAGCCTTAGCTTGAACACTGAAGCTTTCTTT CASSLSLNTEAFF
TRBJ2-1 once TRBV9 . TGTGCCAGTACCCGTGGGAGCTCCTACAATGAGCAGTTCTTC CASTRGSSYNEQFF
TRBJ2-1 many TRBV11-2 . TGTGCCAGCAGCTTAGATCCCGCGCGGGAAGAGCAGTTCTTC CASSLDPAREEQFF
TRBJ1-1 . TRBV5-1 . TGCGCCAGCAGCAGTAGACAGAGACTGAACACTGAAGCTTTCTTT CASSSRQRLNTEAFF
TRBJ2-1 once TRBV25-1 TRBD1 TGTGCCAGCAGGGGGACAGGGGCCTACAATGAGCAGTTCTTC CASRGTGAYNEQFF
TRBJ1-5 . TRBV2 . TGTGCCAGCAGTGGGCAACAGAGCAATCAGCCCCAGCATTTT CASSGQQSNQPQHF
TRBJ1-3 . TRBV11-2 . TGTGCCAGCAGCTCAACCGGGACATCTGGAAACACCATATATTTT CASSSTGTSGNTIYF
TRBJ1-1 . TRBV2 . TGTGCCAGCACCCACGCGGGGGACGCTGAAGCTTTCTTT CASTHAGDAEAFF
TRBJ1-1 once TRBV3-1/TRBV3-2 TRBD1 TGTGCCAGCAGCCAAGGGACAGGGGCCGCGGCTGAAGCTTTCTTT CASSQGTGAAAEAFF
TRBJ2-7 . TRBV19 TRBD1 TGTGCCAGTAGTCGGACAGGAAGTACCTACGAGCAGTACTTC CASSRTGSTYEQYF
TRBJ1-5 few TRBV5-1 TRBD1 TGCGCCAGCAGCCAGGGGGATAGCAATCAGCCCCAGCATTTT CASSQGDSNQPQHF